This entry lists 16 T cell receptor beta chains sequenced from one sample in a study of blood T cell repertoires in COVID-19. Method: immunoSEQ multiplex PCR; TCRdb's copy keeps in-frame clones and lacks some. The profile shows 65,000 to 70,000 clones, roughly 82% of them singletons. The source material was peripheral blood. The source of these receptors is an older man with active COVID-19.

V and J are TRBV7-2 and TRBJ1-6; no clear D. In germline, CDR1 is SGHTA, CDR2 FQGNSA. V lost 1 base and J 5 bases, leaving 6 bases between the germline ends. CDR3 size: 14 residues. Here the CDR3 reads CASSLESNNSPLHF. CDR3 in DNA: TGTGCCAGCAGCTTAGAATCCAATAATTCACCCCTCCACTTT.

The chain has TRBV10-3 and TRBJ2-2; D is unresolved. The CDR3 consists of 13 residues. The V and J ends lost 1 base and 6 bases respectively, with 6 bases between them. Germline values: CDR1 ENHRY, CDR2 SYGVKD. The DNA of the CDR3 is TGTGCCATCAGTGAGTATGTCGCCGGGGAGCTGTTTTTT. Its translation is CAISEYVAGELFF.

The V call is TRBV6-5, the J call TRBJ2-3; 7 nucleotides match TRBD1. CDR3 length: 13 amino acids. Germline assignment: CDR1 MNHEY and CDR2 SVGAGI. J was trimmed by 5 bases and V by 4 bases; bases with no gene match: 3. The CDR3: CASSFGTEDTQYF. Written as DNA, the CDR3 is TGTGCCAGCAGTTTCGGGACAGAAGATACGCAGTATTTT.

The chain joins TRBV19 to TRBJ2-2; TRBD1 aligns across 7 bases. Germline trimming cut 5 bases from V and 0 bases from J; bases unmatched to any gene: 12. The CDR3 is 18 amino acids. CDR1 and CDR2 (germline): LNHDA, SQIVND (reference sequence). The CDR3 DNA sequence: TGTGCCAGTAGTTTCTCCACCGGGACAGACACGAACACCGGGGAGCTGTTTTTT. This translates into CASSFSTGTDTNTGELFF.

This clone occurred once. V gene TRBV28 combines with J gene TRBJ2-1; D gene ambiguous. V lost 1 base and J 8 bases, leaving 6 bases between the germline ends. CDR1 MDHEN and CDR2 SYDVKM come from the germline V gene. The CDR3 is 12 residues long. CDR3 sequence: CASSLSSYEQFF. The CDR3 bases are TGTGCCAGCAGTTTATCTTCCTATGAGCAGTTCTTC.

V is TRBV7-3 and J is TRBJ2-1; 14 nucleotides align to TRBD2. Per germline, CDR1 SGHTA and CDR2 FQGTGA. The V gene end was trimmed by 4 bases and the J gene end by 1 base; junction bases not matched to a gene: 18. CDR3 length: 22 amino acids. DNA of the CDR3: TGTGCCAGCAGCTCTAACGTGGGGGCTGGACTAGCGGGAGGTCTGTCCTACAATGAGCAGTTCTTC. It encodes CASSSNVGAGLAGGLSYNEQFF. The entire variable domain, with the rest obtained from reference TRBV7-3 and TRBJ2-1, is as follows: GAGVSQTPSNKVTEKGKYVELRCDPISGHTALYWYRQSLGQGPEFLIYFQGTGAADDSGLPNDRFFAVRPEGSVSTLKIQRTERGDSAVYLCASSSNVGAGLAGGLSYNEQFFGPGTRLTVL.

The rearrangement links TRBV7-2 to TRBJ2-7, with D possibly matching TRBD1 (6 bases). V was clipped by 3 bases and J by 0 bases, with 12 bases between them. The CDR3 runs to 15 residues. Germline CDR1 and CDR2: SGHTA and FQGNSA. In DNA form, the CDR3 reads TGTGCCAGCAGCTTCGGACAGTTAAGCTCCTACGAGCAGTACTTC. Its protein product is CASSFGQLSSYEQYF. The complete variable domain, with remaining parts taken from reference TRBV7-2 and TRBJ2-7, reads GAGVSQSPSNKVTEKGKDVELRCDPISGHTALYWYRQSLGQGLEFLIYFQGNSAPDKSGLPSDRFSAERTGGSVSTLTIQRTQQEDSAVYLCASSFGQLSSYEQYFGPGTRLTVT.

V gene TRBV7-8 combines with J gene TRBJ1-2, with 9 nucleotides matching TRBD1. Germline trimming cut 5 bases from V and 2 bases from J; bases unmatched to any gene: 6. Germline V gene data show CDR1 as SGHVS and CDR2 as FQNEAQ. The CDR3 spans 15 residues. CDR3: CASSLPGTGNYGYTF. DNA for the CDR3: TGTGCCAGCAGCCTCCCCGGGACAGGGAACTATGGCTACACCTTC.

The J gene is TRBJ2-5, the V gene TRBV7-3; 9 nucleotides match TRBD2. Germline CDR1 is SGHTA and CDR2 is FQGTGA. V dropped 5 bases and J dropped 3; count of bases not matched to a gene: 10. This CDR3 has 16 residues. The DNA for the CDR3 is TGTGCCAGCAGCCGTCTAGCATTAGCGGGAGAAGAGACCCAGTACTTC. Its translation: CASSRLALAGEETQYF.

The chain is built from TRBV9 and TRBJ2-5, with D unclear. With 0 bases removed from V and 5 bases from J, the gap between germline ends came to 17 bases. Germline lookup yields CDR1 SGDLS and CDR2 YYNGEE. The CDR3 is made up of 16 amino acids. In DNA, the CDR3 is TGTGCCAGCAGCGTAGGGTCCAATTTAATAGAGGAGACCCAGTACTTC. Translating it yields CASSVGSNLIEETQYF.

As concerns this clone: In the same sample, other DNA sequences code for this CDR3. The chain couples TRBV11-2 to TRBJ2-2, with TRBD1 matching over 8 bases. Trimming took 2 bases from V and 4 from J; bases not matched to a gene: 3. The CDR3 contains 15 residues. Looked up from germline, CDR1 is SGHAT and CDR2 is FQNNGV. The CDR3 loop is CASSLQGAGTGELFF. The CDR3 region has the DNA TGTGCCAGCAGCTTACAGGGGGCTGGCACCGGGGAGCTGTTTTTT.

V is TRBV27 and J is TRBJ1-4; D uncertain. V was shortened by 5 bases and J by 0 bases, with 10 bases between the two germline ends. The CDR3 runs to 15 residues. CDR1 and CDR2 (germline): MNHEY, SMNVEV (reference sequence). The CDR3 protein is CASSAYYATNEKLFF. DNA of the CDR3: TGTGCCAGCAGTGCCTATTATGCAACTAATGAAAAACTGTTTTTT.

The rearrangement joins TRBV10-3 to TRBJ1-2; D perhaps matches TRBD1 (5 bases). The CDR3 covers 15 residues. V lost 6 bases, J lost 3 bases, and 17 bases lay in between. In germline, CDR1 is ENHRY, CDR2 SYGVKD. The chain's CDR3 is CAIRDTLPGDYGYTF. DNA for the CDR3: TGTGCCATCAGGGACACTCTTCCTGGGGACTATGGCTACACCTTC.

This clone occurred a few times. The chain carries TRBV18 and TRBJ1-1, with TRBD1 as a possible D gene (5 bases). From germline, CDR1 is KGHSH and CDR2 LQKENI. The CDR3 runs 14 residues. Trimming pared 3 bases from V and 1 base from J, leaving 9 bases between. The CDR3 loop reads CASSPITGNTEAFF. The CDR3 DNA is TGTGCCAGCTCACCTATAACAGGGAACACTGAAGCTTTCTTT.

This clone appeared a few times. This sequence joins TRBV2 and TRBJ1-6; weak D call: TRBD1 (6 bases). Trimming took off 7 bases at V and 11 bases at J, with 18 bases between the two ends. The germline gives CDR1 SNHLY, CDR2 FYNNEI. This CDR3 region has 14 residues. The CDR3 here is CASTGGTLRTPLHF. In DNA, the CDR3 is TGTGCCAGCACTGGGGGCACCCTTAGGACACCCCTCCACTTT.

V usage is TRBV19 and J usage is TRBJ2-1, with TRBD2 as a possible D gene (6 bases). The CDR3 covers 15 residues. Trimming removed 5 bases at V and 1 base at J, with 12 bases between. Germline CDR1 reads LNHDA; CDR2 reads SQIVND (reference sequence). The CDR3 sequence is CASSPRGGSYNEQFF. DNA for the CDR3: TGTGCCAGTAGTCCGCGGGGAGGATCCTACAATGAGCAGTTCTTC.